This T cell receptor (beta chain) comes out of a study of vaccination and CD4 T cells after COVID-19. Looking at the study overall: A CEFX pool, an HIV-1 Nef pool, or else no peptide went into the control cultures.

As for this clonotype: Its antigen is unknown.

Treatment described: approximately nine-day PBMC culture with coronavirus spike peptide pools or control peptides (ViraFEST assay). CD4+ T lymphocytes from the unexposed donor were collected before the COVID-19 pandemic (2011-2018). For ViraFEST, peptide pools expanded antigen-specific T cells, after which the TCRs were sequenced. Cultured CD4+ T-cell DNA underwent Oncomine TCR Beta short-read sequencing. The source of extracted genomic DNA was cultured CD4+ T cells. Using its own MiXCR run on the PCR reads, TCRdb lists one record per CDR3 protein. The table has about 6,800 distinct CDR3 sequences, 50% to 65% seen once. This CDR3 spans 13 amino acids. The junction had 11 bases not matched to a gene; V was cut back by 8 bases and J by 8 bases. CDR1 MDHEN and CDR2 SYDVKM come from the germline V gene.

This receptor was identified in a human donor in good health. The chain joins TRBV28 to TRBJ1-1; 7 bases match TRBD1. Sequenced sample: CD4+ T cells from blood, cultured in vitro. As DNA, the CDR3 is TGTGCCAGCGGGAGGACAGGCCCGAGGGAAGCTTTCTTT. Protein: CASGRTGPREAFF.